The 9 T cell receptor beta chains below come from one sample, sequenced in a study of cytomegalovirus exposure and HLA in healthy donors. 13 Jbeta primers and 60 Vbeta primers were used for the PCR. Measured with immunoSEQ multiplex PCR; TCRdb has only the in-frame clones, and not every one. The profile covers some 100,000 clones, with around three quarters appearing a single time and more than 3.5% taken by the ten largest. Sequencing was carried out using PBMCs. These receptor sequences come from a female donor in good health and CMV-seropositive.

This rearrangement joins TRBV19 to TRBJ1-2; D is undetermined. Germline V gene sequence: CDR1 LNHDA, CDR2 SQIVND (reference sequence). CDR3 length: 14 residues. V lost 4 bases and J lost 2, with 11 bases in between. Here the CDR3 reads CASSKSTRNYGYTF. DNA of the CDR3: TGTGCCAGTAGTAAATCCACCAGGAACTATGGCTACACCTTC.

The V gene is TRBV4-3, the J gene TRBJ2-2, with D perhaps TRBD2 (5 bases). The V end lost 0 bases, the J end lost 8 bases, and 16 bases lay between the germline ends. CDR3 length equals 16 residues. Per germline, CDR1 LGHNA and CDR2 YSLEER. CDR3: CASSQDKEAGGGELFF. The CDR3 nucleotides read TGCGCCAGCAGCCAAGATAAAGAGGCAGGAGGAGGGGAGCTGTTTTTT.

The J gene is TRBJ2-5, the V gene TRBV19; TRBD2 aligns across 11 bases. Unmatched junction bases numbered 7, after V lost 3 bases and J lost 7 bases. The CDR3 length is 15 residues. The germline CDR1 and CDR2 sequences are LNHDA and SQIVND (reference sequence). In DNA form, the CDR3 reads TGTGCCAGTAGTATGCTTAGCGGGAGGGGTGGGACCCAGTACTTC. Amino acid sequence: CASSMLSGRGGTQYF.

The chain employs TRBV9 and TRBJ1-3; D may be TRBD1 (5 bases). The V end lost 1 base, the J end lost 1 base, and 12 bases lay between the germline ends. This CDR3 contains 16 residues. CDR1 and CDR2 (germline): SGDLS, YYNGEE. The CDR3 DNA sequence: TGTGCCAGCAGCGTATTAGGGGAGGGATCTGGAAACACCATATATTTT. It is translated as CASSVLGEGSGNTIYF.

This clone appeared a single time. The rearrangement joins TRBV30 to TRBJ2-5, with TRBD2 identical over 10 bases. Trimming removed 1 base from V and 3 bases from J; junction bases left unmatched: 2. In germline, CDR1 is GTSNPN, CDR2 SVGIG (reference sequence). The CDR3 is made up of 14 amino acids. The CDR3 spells CAWSGTSGKETQYF. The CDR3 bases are TGTGCCTGGAGTGGTACTAGCGGGAAAGAGACCCAGTACTTC. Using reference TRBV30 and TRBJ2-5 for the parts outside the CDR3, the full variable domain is SQTIHQWPATLVQPVGSPLSLECTVEGTSNPNLYWYRQAAGRGLQLLFYSVGIGQISSEVPQNLSASRPQDRQFILSSKKLLLSDSGFYLCAWSGTSGKETQYFGPGTRLLVL.

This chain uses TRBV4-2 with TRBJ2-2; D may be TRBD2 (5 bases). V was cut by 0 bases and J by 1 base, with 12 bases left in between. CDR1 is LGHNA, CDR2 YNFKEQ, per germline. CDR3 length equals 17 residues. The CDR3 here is CASSQDWVARNTGELFF. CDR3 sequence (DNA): TGTGCCAGCAGCCAAGATTGGGTAGCGCGGAACACCGGGGAGCTGTTTTTT.

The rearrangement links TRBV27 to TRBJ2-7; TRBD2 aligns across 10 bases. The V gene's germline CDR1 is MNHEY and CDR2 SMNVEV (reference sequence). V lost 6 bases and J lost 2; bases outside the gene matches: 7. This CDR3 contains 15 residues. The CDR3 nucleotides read TGTGCCAGCAGCCCAGGACTAGCGGTAACCTACGAGCAGTACTTC. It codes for CASSPGLAVTYEQYF.

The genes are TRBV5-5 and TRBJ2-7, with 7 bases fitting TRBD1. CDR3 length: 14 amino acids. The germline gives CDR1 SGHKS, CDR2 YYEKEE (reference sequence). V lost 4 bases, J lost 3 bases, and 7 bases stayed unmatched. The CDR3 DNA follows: TGTGCCAGCAGCCTTTCGGCAGGGGGCTACGAGCAGTACTTC. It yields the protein CASSLSAGGYEQYF. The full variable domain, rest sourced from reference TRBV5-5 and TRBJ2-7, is DAGVTQSPTHLIKTRGQQVTLRCSPISGHKSVSWYQQVLGQGPQFIFQYYEKEERGRGNFPDRFSARQFPNYSSELNVNALLLGDSALYLCASSLSAGGYEQYFGPGTRLTVT.

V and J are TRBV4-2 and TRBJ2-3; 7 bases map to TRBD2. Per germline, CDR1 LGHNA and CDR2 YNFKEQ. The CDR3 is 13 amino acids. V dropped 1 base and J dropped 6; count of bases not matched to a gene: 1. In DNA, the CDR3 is TGTGCCAGCAGCCAAGGTAGCGGGGATACGCAGTATTTT. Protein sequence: CASSQGSGDTQYF.